Below, 2 T cell receptor beta chains from the same sample are listed, as sequenced in a study of T cells in Graves' hyperthyroidism and ophthalmopathy. RNA transcripts provided the source from which TCR beta CDR3 regions were amplified. TCR CDR3 regions were first amplified by RT-PCR with HTBI primers. TCRdb reprocessed the multiplex PCR reads via MiXCR and lists one record per CDR3 protein. The profile covers 250,000 to 300,000 distinct CDR3 sequences, with roughly 13% appearing a single time and under 8% taken by the ten largest. Input material: blood. These receptors came from a woman in her thirties or forties with Graves' hyperthyroidism.

This clonotype appeared a few times. This sequence joins TRBV24-1 and TRBJ1-4; 7 bases are shared with TRBD1. Germline CDR1 and CDR2: KGHDR and SFDVKD. The junction had 8 bases not matched to a gene; V was cut back by 10 bases and J by 4 bases. The CDR3 spans 14 residues. Here the CDR3 DNA reads TGTGCCACTAGCCCGGGACAGCGTAATGAAAAACTGTTTTTT. It specifies CATSPGQRNEKLFF.

This clonotype was found many times. The V call is TRBV20-1, the J call TRBJ2-7; D is ambiguous. Germline values: CDR1 DFQATT, CDR2 SNEGSKA (reference sequence). This CDR3 contains 14 residues. V shed 2 bases and J shed 5 bases, with 16 bases lying between them. This chain's CDR3 is CSARMPVSIHEQYF. The CDR3 DNA reads TGCAGTGCTAGAATGCCCGTCTCGATTCACGAGCAGTACTTC.